Listed below are T cell receptor beta chains from one sample, sequenced in a study of cytomegalovirus exposure and HLA in healthy donors. TCRdb's copy holds only in-frame clones and misses some; the assay was immunoSEQ multiplex PCR. Among over 70,000 clones, more than 70% were seen once, and the ten largest hold about 2.7%. Sequenced: PBMCs. Receptors were obtained from a male donor in good health and CMV-seropositive. CDR3s include the opening cysteine and the closing phenylalanine or tryptophan. D genes are given only for firm matches. Clone size appears in some rows only: once, few, many, or a class for an expanded clone.

d_gene: TRBD2
abundance: -
v_gene: TRBV9
j_gene: TRBJ2-7
CDR3aa: CASSETSFDEQYF
CDR3nt: TGTGCCAGCAGCGAGACTAGCTTCGACGAGCAGTACTTC

d_gene: -
abundance: -
v_gene: TRBV27
j_gene: TRBJ1-5
CDR3aa: CASRAPGFINQPQHF
CDR3nt: TGTGCCAGCAGGGCTCCCGGGTTCATCAATCAGCCCCAGCATTTT

d_gene: TRBD1
abundance: -
v_gene: TRBV18
j_gene: TRBJ1-5
CDR3aa: CASSRDRDYSNQPQHF
CDR3nt: TGTGCCAGCTCACGGGACAGGGATTATAGCAATCAGCCCCAGCATTTT

d_gene: -
abundance: -
v_gene: TRBV5-4
j_gene: TRBJ2-5
CDR3aa: CASSLGGDETQYF
CDR3nt: TGTGCCAGCAGCTTGGGGGGAGACGAGACCCAGTACTTC

d_gene: -
abundance: -
v_gene: TRBV20-1
j_gene: TRBJ1-2
CDR3aa: CSLGGGYTF
CDR3nt: TGCAGTCTCGGAGGTGGCTACACCTTC

d_gene: -
abundance: -
v_gene: TRBV7-9
j_gene: TRBJ1-1
CDR3aa: CASSWEGGTEAFF
CDR3nt: TGTGCCAGCAGCTGGGAGGGGGGCACTGAAGCTTTCTTT

d_gene: TRBD2
abundance: few
v_gene: TRBV11-2
j_gene: TRBJ2-5
CDR3aa: CASSRRAGGESTQYF
CDR3nt: TGTGCCAGCAGCCGTCGCGCTGGGGGGGAATCGACCCAGTACTTC

d_gene: TRBD2
abundance: -
v_gene: TRBV15
j_gene: TRBJ2-5
CDR3aa: CATSRGLAGALMTETQYF
CDR3nt: TGTGCCACCAGCAGAGGACTAGCGGGAGCCTTAATGACAGAGACCCAGTACTTC

d_gene: -
abundance: -
v_gene: TRBV19
j_gene: TRBJ1-5
CDR3aa: CASTFREFSQPQHF
CDR3nt: TGTGCCAGTACGTTCCGGGAATTTAGCCAGCCCCAGCATTTT

d_gene: -
abundance: -
v_gene: TRBV7-9
j_gene: TRBJ2-3
CDR3aa: CASSLGASTDTQYF
CDR3nt: TGTGCCAGCAGCTTAGGGGCTAGCACAGATACGCAGTATTTT

d_gene: TRBD2
abundance: -
v_gene: TRBV7-2
j_gene: TRBJ2-7
CDR3aa: CASSLTSGSFYEQYF
CDR3nt: TGTGCCAGCAGCCTGACTAGCGGGAGCTTCTACGAGCAGTACTTC

d_gene: -
abundance: few
v_gene: TRBV5-1
j_gene: TRBJ2-1
CDR3aa: CASSSPDIGADNEQFF
CDR3nt: TGCGCCAGCAGCTCCCCAGACATAGGGGCAGACAATGAGCAGTTCTTC

d_gene: -
abundance: -
v_gene: TRBV5-1
j_gene: TRBJ1-2
CDR3aa: CASSLGQSTGYTF
CDR3nt: TGCGCCAGCAGCTTGGGACAGTCTACTGGCTACACCTTC

d_gene: -
abundance: -
v_gene: TRBV30
j_gene: TRBJ1-4
CDR3aa: CAWTGGQRGEKLFF
CDR3nt: TGTGCCTGGACCGGAGGACAGCGAGGTGAAAAACTGTTTTTT

d_gene: -
abundance: -
v_gene: TRBV19
j_gene: TRBJ2-1
CDR3aa: CASNNQGGRPYNEQFF
CDR3nt: TGTGCCAGTAATAATCAGGGGGGACGGCCCTACAATGAGCAGTTCTTC

d_gene: -
abundance: -
v_gene: TRBV13
j_gene: TRBJ2-1
CDR3aa: CASSLVGGTGNEQFF
CDR3nt: TGTGCCAGCAGCTTAGTTGGGGGGACGGGAAATGAGCAGTTCTTC

d_gene: TRBD2
abundance: -
v_gene: TRBV6-5
j_gene: TRBJ2-7
CDR3aa: CASRDSGVREQYF
CDR3nt: TGTGCCAGCCGAGACAGCGGGGTAAGAGAGCAGTACTTC

d_gene: TRBD1
abundance: -
v_gene: TRBV5-1
j_gene: TRBJ2-7
CDR3aa: CASSSKGTDVYEQYF
CDR3nt: TGCGCCAGCAGCTCGAAGGGGACAGATGTATACGAGCAGTACTTC

d_gene: -
abundance: few
v_gene: TRBV4-3
j_gene: TRBJ1-1
CDR3aa: CASSQGHSNTEAFF
CDR3nt: TGCGCCAGCAGCCAAGGACACTCGAACACTGAAGCTTTCTTT

d_gene: -
abundance: -
v_gene: TRBV30
j_gene: TRBJ2-2
CDR3aa: CAWSVPGGELFF
CDR3nt: TGTGCCTGGAGTGTACCAGGGGGGGAGCTGTTTTTT

d_gene: -
abundance: -
v_gene: TRBV5-1
j_gene: TRBJ1-1
CDR3aa: CASSPGTMNTEAFF
CDR3nt: TGCGCCAGCAGCCCCGGGACAATGAACACTGAAGCTTTCTTT

d_gene: -
abundance: few
v_gene: TRBV21-1
j_gene: TRBJ2-1
CDR3aa: CASSKMTSAIYNEQFF
CDR3nt: TGTGCCAGCAGCAAAATGACTAGCGCGATCTACAATGAGCAGTTCTTC

d_gene: -
abundance: -
v_gene: TRBV7-2
j_gene: TRBJ1-5
CDR3aa: CASSLIGGQPQHF
CDR3nt: TGTGCCAGCAGCTTAATAGGAGGCCAGCCCCAGCATTTT